This T cell receptor (beta chain) was recorded in a study of vaccination effects on CD4 cells after COVID-19 (dated by TCRdb to the early 2020s). Regarding the complete study: Participants received two doses of either the BNT162b2 or the mRNA-1273 mRNA SARS-CoV-2 vaccine. Cultures from other donors in the study were sequenced with the Oncomine TCR Beta short-read assay on an Illumina iSeq 100. Altogether, some 10 COVID-19 convalescent patients and several SARS-CoV-2-naive healthy vaccine recipients made up the full study. SARS-CoV-2 spike-specific CD4+ TCR repertoires from before and after mRNA vaccination were compared in COVID-19 convalescent patients and in infection-naive vaccine recipients.

The library was produced with the immunoSEQ multiplex PCR assay. TCR beta CDR3 sequencing was performed on DNA from the cultured, isolated CD4+ T cells. For the original study's pipeline: Non-productive TCR sequences were removed and reads were trimmed to the CDR3 region, keeping CDR3s of at least 7 amino acids. Antigen-specific clonotypes were identified using the MANAFEST web app by comparison of expansion in peptide wells against reference cultures. To be called positive, a clone needed expansion at FDR<0.05 compared with the reference and with all other wells, an odds ratio greater than 5, and a frequency greater than 0.1% in two replicate wells. A clonotype was defined as cross-reactive if the clonotype was significantly expanded both in SARS-CoV-2 spike wells and in at least one common cold coronavirus spike condition. CDR3 similarity was assessed by Levenshtein distance using the stringdist R package, and unrooted trees were constructed with ape in R 3.6.1. Here the immuneACCESS table is served through TCRdb, limited to in-frame sequences with V and J called. Missing clones are a known gap in these copies; in checked studies unresolved V genes cover under half, and the rest lacks a known reason. For V, J and clone size, that table is used; D and trimming come from the DNA. Counted in this sample were 45,000 to 65,000 clones; around 75% of them appeared once. Together, the top ten hold about 2.4% of the sample.

In the ViraFEST assay, PBMC were stimulated with viral peptide pools, and antigen-specific CD4+ T cell clonotypes were then identified by expansion using TCR sequencing. After less than 13 days of culture, CD4+ T cells were isolated with the EasySep CD4+ T cell isolation kit. Healthy vaccine recipients had no prior SARS-CoV-2 infection, confirmed by negative nucleocapsid antibodies before and after vaccination. A few million PBMC per well were cultured with about 9 ug/ml peptides in IMDM containing approximately 4.5% human AB serum, about 9 IU/ml IL-2 and gentamicin. On days 3 and 7, half of the culture medium was replaced with fresh IL-2-containing medium. Unless noted otherwise, every peptide stimulation condition was grown in triplicate wells. PBMC were separated from whole blood using Ficoll-Paque Plus gradient centrifugation and were then either cryopreserved at -140C or used fresh. The overlapping peptide pools covered the spike proteins of SARS-CoV-2 as well as those of the common cold coronaviruses HCoV-NL63, HCoV-OC43 and HCoV-229E. Genomic DNA was extracted from cultured CD4+ T cells with the QIAamp micro DNA kit.

This clone turned up a few times. The antigen it recognizes is unknown. The sample holds no much larger clone one base away, and base qualities are not on file. Taken from cysteine to phenylalanine, the CDR3 has 13 residues. Of all the DNA, just the CDR3 is kept, 39 bases in frame from base 1. Taken from the germline V gene, the CDR1 and CDR2 loops are SNHLY and FYNNEI. V and J are trimmed by 6 bases and 4 bases, and the gene matches miss 2 bases of the junction. General conclusions and limits of the study: In healthy vaccine recipients, vaccine-induced clones were almost all SARS-CoV-2 mono-reactive, with only 1 of 255 being cross-reactive with common cold coronaviruses. Marked clonal contraction was observed in both infection-induced and vaccine-induced clones at late post-vaccination timepoints, consistent with waning T cell responses. Limitations of the study were the small number of convalescent patients and the absence of early post-infection timepoints.

The TCR comes from a human donor who received a COVID-19 vaccine. The specimen comprised CD4+ T cells from PBMCs cultured with HCoV-229E spike peptides, sampled before COVID-19 vaccination. The cell subset or site label for this specimen denotes: HCoV-229E spike overlapping peptide pool stimulation. This receptor chain uses TRBV2 and TRBJ1-2; 10 bases in the junction line up with TRBD1. At the DNA level, the sequence is TGTGCCAGCAGCCGGGACAGGGGCTATGGCTACACCTTC. This codes for CASSRDRGYGYTF. Beyond the CDR3, the reference TRBV2 and TRBJ1-2 genes provide the residues; the full variable domain reads: EPEVTQTPSHQVTQMGQEVILRCVPISNHLYFYWYRQILGQKVEFLVSFYNNEISEKSEIFDDQFSVERPDGSNFTLKIRSTKLEDSAMYFCASSRDRGYGYTFGSGTRLTVV.